A selection of T cell receptor beta chains follows, all from one sample in a study of beta chain features in type 1 diabetes. Method: immunoSEQ multiplex PCR; TCRdb's copy keeps in-frame clones and lacks some. The table lists 350,000 to 400,000 clones, around 15% of them singletons. Input material: naive CD4+ T cells from blood. These receptors all stem from a woman between 18 and 29 years old in good health. Each CDR3 is given with its conserved first and last residue. D genes are given only for firm matches. Not all rows give a size; the values are once, few, many and, for expanded clones, a class.

D,size,V,J,DNA,CDR3
.,.,TRBV27,TRBJ2-7,TGTGCCAGCAGTTTATATGCGGGTACGGTCACCTACGAGCAGTACTTC,CASSLYAGTVTYEQYF
TRBD1,few,TRBV4-2,TRBJ2-1,TGTGCCAGCAGCCGCGCGGACAGGGGGGAAAAGAATGAGCAGTTCTTC,CASSRADRGEKNEQFF
TRBD2,few,TRBV9,TRBJ2-2,TGTGCCAGCTTAGCGGGAGTGGCGAACACCGGGGAGCTGTTTTTT,CASLAGVANTGELFF
.,.,TRBV7-2,TRBJ1-4,TGTGCCAGCAGCAAACTAACAGGGATAAATGAAAAACTGTTTTTT,CASSKLTGINEKLFF
TRBD1,.,TRBV27,TRBJ2-5,TGTGCCAGCAGACGGACAGGGCGAGAGACCCAGTACTTC,CASRRTGRETQYF
TRBD1,.,TRBV7-9,TRBJ2-2,TGTGCCAGCGGCTTACACCGTGCCGGGACAGGGGACACCGGGGAGCTGTTTTTT,CASGLHRAGTGDTGELFF
.,few,TRBV20-1,TRBJ2-7,TGCAGTGCTACTGACAGGGAGCAGTACTTC,CSATDREQYF
TRBD1,few,TRBV6-6,TRBJ1-5,TGTGCCAGCAGTAAGGGACAGGCTAGCAATCAGCCCCAGCATTTT,CASSKGQASNQPQHF
.,.,TRBV6-1,TRBJ2-3,TGTGCCAGCAGTGAAGCATGGCGGCCCACAGATACGCAGTATTTT,CASSEAWRPTDTQYF
.,few,TRBV7-2,TRBJ2-5,TGTGCCAGCAGCTTAGCTAGTAGCGGTCCTCAAGAGACCCAGTACTTC,CASSLASSGPQETQYF
TRBD2,.,TRBV7-2,TRBJ2-7,TGTGCCAGCAGCTTAGACGGGGGGTCTACCTACGAGCAGTACTTC,CASSLDGGSTYEQYF
TRBD1,.,TRBV9,TRBJ2-5,TGTGCCAGCAGCGAACCGGGACAGCCTGAAGAGACCCAGTACTTC,CASSEPGQPEETQYF
TRBD2,few,TRBV30,TRBJ2-3,TGTGCCTGGAGGGGCCCCGGGACTAGCGGCATCACAGATACGCAGTATTTT,CAWRGPGTSGITDTQYF
.,.,TRBV28,TRBJ2-1,TGTGCCAGCAGTTTATACGGGGTACCCTACAATGAGCAGTTCTTC,CASSLYGVPYNEQFF
TRBD1,few,TRBV28,TRBJ1-2,TGTGCCAGCAGTGGGGGACAGGTCGTCAGTGGCTACACCTTC,CASSGGQVVSGYTF
.,few,TRBV28,TRBJ2-1,TGTGCCAGCAGTATCACAGGTCCTGAGCAGTTCTTC,CASSITGPEQFF
TRBD2,.,TRBV9,TRBJ2-1,TGTGCCAGCAGCGCCCGAGGAGCGGGAAACAATGAGCAGTTCTTC,CASSARGAGNNEQFF